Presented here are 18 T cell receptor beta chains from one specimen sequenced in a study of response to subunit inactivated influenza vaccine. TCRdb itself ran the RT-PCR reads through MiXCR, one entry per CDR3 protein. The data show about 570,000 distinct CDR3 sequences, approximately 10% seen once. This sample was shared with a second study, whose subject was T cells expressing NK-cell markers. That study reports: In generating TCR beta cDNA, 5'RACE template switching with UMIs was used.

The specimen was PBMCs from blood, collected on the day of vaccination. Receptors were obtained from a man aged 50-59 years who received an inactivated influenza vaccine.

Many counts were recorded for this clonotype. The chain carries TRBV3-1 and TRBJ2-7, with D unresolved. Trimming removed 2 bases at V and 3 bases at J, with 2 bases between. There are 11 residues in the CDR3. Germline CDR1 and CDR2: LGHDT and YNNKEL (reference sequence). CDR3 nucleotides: TGTGCCAGCAGCCAACACTACGAGCAGTACTTC. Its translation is CASSQHYEQYF.

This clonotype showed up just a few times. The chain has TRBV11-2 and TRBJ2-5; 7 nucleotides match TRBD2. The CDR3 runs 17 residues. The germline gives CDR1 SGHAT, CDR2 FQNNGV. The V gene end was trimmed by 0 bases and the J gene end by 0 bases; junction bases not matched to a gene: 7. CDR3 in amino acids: CASSLDLFGGYQETQYF. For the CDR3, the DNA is TGTGCCAGCAGCTTAGATCTGTTCGGGGGGTACCAAGAGACCCAGTACTTC. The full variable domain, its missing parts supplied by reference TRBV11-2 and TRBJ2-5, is EAGVAQSPRYKIIEKRQSVAFWCNPISGHATLYWYQQILGQGPKLLIQFQNNGVVDDSQLPKDRFSAERLKGVDSTLKIQPAKLEDSAVYLCASSLDLFGGYQETQYFGPGTRLLVL.

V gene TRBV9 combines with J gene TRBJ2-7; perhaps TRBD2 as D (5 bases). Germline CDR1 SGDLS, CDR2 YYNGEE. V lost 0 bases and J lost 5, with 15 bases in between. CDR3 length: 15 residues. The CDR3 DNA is TGTGCCAGCAGCGTAGGGTCCCTAGCCGATGACGAGCAGTACTTC. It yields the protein CASSVGSLADDEQYF.

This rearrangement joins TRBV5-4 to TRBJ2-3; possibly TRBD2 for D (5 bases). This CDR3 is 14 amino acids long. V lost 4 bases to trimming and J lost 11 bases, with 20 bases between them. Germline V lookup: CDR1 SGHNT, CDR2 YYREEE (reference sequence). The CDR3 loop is CASSTASSRGEQYF. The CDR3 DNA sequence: TGTGCCAGCAGCACTGCTAGCTCCCGTGGGGAGCAGTATTTT.

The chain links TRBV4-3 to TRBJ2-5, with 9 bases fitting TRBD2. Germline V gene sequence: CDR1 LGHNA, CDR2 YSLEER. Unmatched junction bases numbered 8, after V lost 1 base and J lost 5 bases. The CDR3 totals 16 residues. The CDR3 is CASSQVRAGGWETQYF. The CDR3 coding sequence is TGCGCCAGCAGCCAAGTCCGAGCGGGAGGATGGGAGACCCAGTACTTC.

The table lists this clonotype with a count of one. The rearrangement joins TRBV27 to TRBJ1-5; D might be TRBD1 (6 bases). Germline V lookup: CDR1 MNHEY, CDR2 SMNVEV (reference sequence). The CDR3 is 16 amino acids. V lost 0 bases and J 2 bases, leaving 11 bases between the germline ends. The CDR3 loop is CASSLSAGARNQPQHF. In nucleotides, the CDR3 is TGTGCCAGCAGTTTATCTGCGGGGGCTCGCAATCAGCCCCAGCATTTT.

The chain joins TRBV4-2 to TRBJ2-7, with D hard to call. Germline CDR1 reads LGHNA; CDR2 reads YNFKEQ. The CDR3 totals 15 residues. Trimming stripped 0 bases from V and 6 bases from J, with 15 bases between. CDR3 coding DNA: TGTGCCAGCAGCCAAGATCTTAATTCAAGAGGCGAGCAGTACTTC. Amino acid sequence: CASSQDLNSRGEQYF.

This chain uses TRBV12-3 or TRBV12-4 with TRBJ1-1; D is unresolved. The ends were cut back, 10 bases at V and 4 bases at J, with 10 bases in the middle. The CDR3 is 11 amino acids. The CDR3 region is CATTVTTEAFF. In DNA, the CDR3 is TGTGCCACAACAGTTACCACTGAAGCTTTCTTT.

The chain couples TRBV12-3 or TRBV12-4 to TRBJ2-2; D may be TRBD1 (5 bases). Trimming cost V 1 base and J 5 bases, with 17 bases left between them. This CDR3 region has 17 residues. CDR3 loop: CASSLDVAGSATGELFF. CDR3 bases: TGTGCCAGCAGTTTAGACGTGGCAGGGTCGGCGACCGGGGAGCTGTTTTTT.

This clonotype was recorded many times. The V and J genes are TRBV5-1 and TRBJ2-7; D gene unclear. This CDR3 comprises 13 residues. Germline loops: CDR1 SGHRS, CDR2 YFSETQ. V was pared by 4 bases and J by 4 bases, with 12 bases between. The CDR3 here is CASSPLAAYEQYF. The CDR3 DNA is TGCGCCAGCAGCCCACTTGCCGCTTACGAGCAGTACTTC.

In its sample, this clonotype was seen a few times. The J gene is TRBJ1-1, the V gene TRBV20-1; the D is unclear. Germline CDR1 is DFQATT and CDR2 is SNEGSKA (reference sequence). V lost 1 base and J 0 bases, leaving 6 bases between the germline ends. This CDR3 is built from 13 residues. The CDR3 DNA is TGCAGTGCTAGAGGATTAATGAACACTGAAGCTTTCTTT. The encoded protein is CSARGLMNTEAFF.

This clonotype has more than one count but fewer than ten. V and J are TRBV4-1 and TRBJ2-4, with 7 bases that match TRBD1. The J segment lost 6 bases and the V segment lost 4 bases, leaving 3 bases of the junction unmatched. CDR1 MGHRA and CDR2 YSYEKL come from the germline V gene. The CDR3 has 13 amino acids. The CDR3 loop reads CASSPRDRNIQYF. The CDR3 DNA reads TGCGCCAGCAGCCCCCGGGACAGAAACATTCAGTACTTC.

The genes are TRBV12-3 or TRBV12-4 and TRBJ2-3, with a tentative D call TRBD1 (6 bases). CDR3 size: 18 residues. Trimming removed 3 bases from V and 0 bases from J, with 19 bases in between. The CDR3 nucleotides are TGTGCCAGCAGTTTCCTCAAAGCAGGGGCAGCTAGCACAGATACGCAGTATTTT. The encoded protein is CASSFLKAGAASTDTQYF.

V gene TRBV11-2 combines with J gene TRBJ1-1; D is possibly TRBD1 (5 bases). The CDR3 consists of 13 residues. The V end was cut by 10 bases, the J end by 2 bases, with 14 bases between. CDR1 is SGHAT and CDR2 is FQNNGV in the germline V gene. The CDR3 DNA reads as TGTGCCATCCGGGACCGAAGAAACACTGAAGCTTTCTTT. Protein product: CAIRDRRNTEAFF.

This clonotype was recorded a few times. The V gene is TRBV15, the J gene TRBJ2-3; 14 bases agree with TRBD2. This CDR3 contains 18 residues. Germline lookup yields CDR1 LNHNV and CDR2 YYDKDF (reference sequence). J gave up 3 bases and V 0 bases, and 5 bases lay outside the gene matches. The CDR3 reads CATSREPGTSGGTDTQYF. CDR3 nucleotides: TGTGCCACCAGCAGAGAACCTGGGACTAGCGGGGGTACAGATACGCAGTATTTT.

The CDR3 loop is CASSQGTSGRDEQYF. In nucleotides, the CDR3 is TGCGCCAGCAGCCAAGGGACTAGCGGGAGAGACGAGCAGTACTTC. The chain uses TRBV4-3 and TRBJ2-7; 13 nucleotides align to TRBD2. Trimming at V came to 1 base and at J to 5 bases, leaving 2 bases not matched to a gene. The germline CDR1 and CDR2 sequences are LGHNA and YSLEER. This CDR3 has 15 amino acids.

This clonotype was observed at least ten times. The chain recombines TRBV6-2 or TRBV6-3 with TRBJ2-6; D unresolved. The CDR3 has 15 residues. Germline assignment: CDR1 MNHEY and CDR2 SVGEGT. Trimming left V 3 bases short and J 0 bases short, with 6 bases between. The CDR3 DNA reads TGTGCCAGCAGTTATCAGTCCTCTGGGGCCAACGTCCTGACTTTC. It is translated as CASSYQSSGANVLTF.

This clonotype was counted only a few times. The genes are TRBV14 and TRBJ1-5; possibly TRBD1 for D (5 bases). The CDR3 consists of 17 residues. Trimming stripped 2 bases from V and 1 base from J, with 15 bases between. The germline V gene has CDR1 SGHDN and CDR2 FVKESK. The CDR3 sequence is CASSQKQGRRSNQPQHF. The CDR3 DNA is TGTGCCAGCAGCCAAAAGCAGGGACGTAGGAGCAATCAGCCCCAGCATTTT.